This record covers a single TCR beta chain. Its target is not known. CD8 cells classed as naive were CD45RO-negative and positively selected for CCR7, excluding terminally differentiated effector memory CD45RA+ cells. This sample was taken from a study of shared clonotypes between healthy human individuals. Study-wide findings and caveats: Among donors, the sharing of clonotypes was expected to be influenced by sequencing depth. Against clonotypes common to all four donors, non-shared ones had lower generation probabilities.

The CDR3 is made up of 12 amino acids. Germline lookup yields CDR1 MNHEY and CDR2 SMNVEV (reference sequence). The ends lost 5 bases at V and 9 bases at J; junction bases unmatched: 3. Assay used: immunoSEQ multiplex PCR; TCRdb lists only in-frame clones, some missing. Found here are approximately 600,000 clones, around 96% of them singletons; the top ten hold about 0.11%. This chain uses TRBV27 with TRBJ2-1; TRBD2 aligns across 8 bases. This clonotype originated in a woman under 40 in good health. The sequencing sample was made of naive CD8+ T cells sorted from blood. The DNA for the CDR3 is TGTGCCAGCAGTCTTCGGGGGGGTGAGCAGTTCTTC. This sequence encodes CASSLRGGEQFF.